This TCR beta chain appears in the sequencing data of a study of CD8 T cells in Susac syndrome. For the study at large: Clinically active disease was present in six of the sequenced Susac syndrome patients. 8 or 9 of these patients were in remission. Blood was drawn from patients with Susac syndrome. At that point, they were therapy-naive, on corticosteroids, or on intravenous immunoglobulin alone.

After extraction with the RNeasy kit, roughly 0.45 to 1 ug of the RNA was reverse transcribed using random hexamers. In TCRdb, the immunoSEQ multiplex PCR reads were re-called with MiXCR into one record per CDR3 protein. This repertoire shows about 170,000 distinct CDR3 sequences, roughly 95% found once; its top ten account for around 0.13%. This clonotype was counted once. The T cells that were sequenced for TCR beta were CD8+ and CD4+ cells from blood. The specimen sequenced was CD4+ T cells from PBMCs. This TCR was sampled from a human donor with Susac syndrome.

DNA of the CDR3: TGCGCCAGCAGCCAAGATTACGGGCGGAGGAACAATGAGCAGTTCTTC. Translating gives CASSQDYGRRNNEQFF. V gene TRBV4-3 combines with J gene TRBJ2-1; tentative D call: TRBD2 (5 bases). This CDR3 spans 16 amino acids. Trimming left V 0 bases short and J 5 bases short, with 14 bases between. The germline CDR1 and CDR2 sequences are LGHNA and YSLEER.